The clone carrying this TCR beta chain has only one observation. The data derive from a study of CD8 T cells in Susac syndrome. The CDR3 loop spans 14 amino acids. V gave up 3 bases and J gave up 6 bases, with 9 bases separating them. An amount of RNA that ranged from roughly 0.45 to 1 ug was reverse transcribed with random hexamers. The TCR beta CDR3 was amplified by immunoSEQ multiplex PCR across 54 Vbeta, 13 Jbeta. Each CDR3 protein gets one entry after TCRdb re-called the immunoSEQ multiplex PCR reads with MiXCR. This table has a few hundred thousand distinct CDR3 sequences, more than 80% appearing once. The authors negatively isolated CD8+ and CD4+ T cells and FACS-enriched TEMRA cells.

This TCR was sampled from a human donor with multiple sclerosis. J is TRBJ1-6 and V is TRBV12-3 or TRBV12-4, with D uncertain. Sequenced: CD8+ T cells from PBMCs. The CDR3 protein is CASSFRRINSPLHF. In DNA, the CDR3 is TGTGCCAGCAGTTTTCGCAGGATTAATTCACCCCTCCACTTT.